The 21 T cell receptor beta chains listed next were all sequenced from one sample in a study of cytotoxic CD8 clonotypes in ibrutinib-treated CLL. Sequencing used immunoSEQ multiplex PCR; TCRdb keeps in-frame clones, though not all of them. The table records 200,000 to 250,000 clones, about four fifths of them present only once. Sample: PBMCs, taken after 12 months of ibrutinib treatment. The receptors were gathered from a human donor with chronic lymphocytic leukemia.

The chain recombines TRBV11-2 with TRBJ2-5; TRBD2 is a possible D gene (6 bases). V was clipped by 5 bases and J by 3 bases, with 13 bases between them. CDR1 is SGHAT, CDR2 FQNNGV, per germline. This CDR3 comprises 14 residues. CDR3 loop: CASSPLGGKETQYF. Here the CDR3 DNA reads TGTGCCAGCAGCCCTCTGGGCGGGAAAGAGACCCAGTACTTC.

This clone was seen a handful of times. V is TRBV11-3 and J is TRBJ1-1; no clear D gene. With 0 bases removed from V and 7 bases from J, the gap between germline ends came to 9 bases. Germline-derived CDR1 and CDR2 are SGHNT and YENEEA. The CDR3 totals 13 residues. The CDR3 here is CASSLDQTNEAFF. CDR3 in DNA: TGTGCCAGCAGCTTAGACCAGACAAATGAAGCTTTCTTT. Filled out from reference TRBV11-3 and TRBJ1-1, the complete variable domain reads EAGVVQSPRYKIIEKKQPVAFWCNPISGHNTLYWYLQNLGQGPELLIRYENEEAVDDSQLPKDRFSAERLKGVDSTLKIQPAELGDSAVYLCASSLDQTNEAFFGQGTRLTVV.

V is TRBV10-1 and J is TRBJ2-3, with D possibly matching TRBD2 (7 bases). The CDR3 loop spans 15 amino acids. Germline CDR1 reads WNHNN; CDR2 reads SYGVQD (reference sequence). Trimming cost V 6 bases and J 2 bases, with 15 bases left between them. DNA of the CDR3: TGCGCCAGCAGCCAAGGGGGGGTGGCCACAGATACGCAGTATTTT. This codes for CASSQGGVATDTQYF.

J is TRBJ2-3 and V is TRBV14, with 7 bases lining up with TRBD2. V lost 0 bases, J lost 2 bases, and 5 bases stayed unmatched. The CDR3 loop spans 16 amino acids. Germline assignment: CDR1 SGHDN and CDR2 FVKESK. The CDR3 DNA reads TGTGCCAGCAGCCAAGATGCGGGGAGGGCCACAGATACGCAGTATTTT. It is translated as CASSQDAGRATDTQYF.

The J gene is TRBJ1-4, the V gene TRBV18; 8 bases are a match to TRBD1. The V segment lost 3 bases and the J segment 7 bases; nucleotides outside the gene matches: 10. In germline, CDR1 is KGHSH, CDR2 LQKENI. CDR3 length equals 16 residues. Here the CDR3 DNA reads TGTGCCAGCTCACCGACAACACAGGGGGGAAGTGAAAAACTGTTTTTT. The encoded protein is CASSPTTQGGSEKLFF.

J is TRBJ1-2 and V is TRBV6-1; D is undetermined. The CDR3 length is 12 residues. CDR1 and CDR2 (germline): MNHNS, SASEGT. Trimming left V 5 bases short and J 8 bases short, with 12 bases between. The CDR3 region has the DNA TGTGCCAGCAGTTCACCCGCCTGGGGCTACACCTTC. Its protein product is CASSSPAWGYTF.

The chain couples TRBV7-2 to TRBJ2-5; D gene uncertain. The germline V and J ends were trimmed by 3 bases and 1 base, with 12 bases remaining between them. Germline V CDR1 and CDR2: SGHTA, FQGNSA. The CDR3 runs 15 residues. The CDR3 DNA is TGTGCCAGCAGCTTGGGCTCCGCGTTCCAAGAGACCCAGTACTTC. Protein: CASSLGSAFQETQYF.

The V gene is TRBV11-2, the J gene TRBJ1-1; TRBD1 matches 8 bases. The germline V gene encodes CDR1 SGHAT and CDR2 FQNNGV. The V segment lost 5 bases and the J segment 5 bases; nucleotides outside the gene matches: 7. The CDR3 has 14 residues. CDR3: CASSGDRGWTEAFF. In DNA form, the CDR3 reads TGTGCCAGCAGCGGCGACAGGGGTTGGACTGAAGCTTTCTTT. Drawing the rest from reference TRBV11-2 and TRBJ1-1, the complete variable domain is EAGVAQSPRYKIIEKRQSVAFWCNPISGHATLYWYQQILGQGPKLLIQFQNNGVVDDSQLPKDRFSAERLKGVDSTLKIQPAKLEDSAVYLCASSGDRGWTEAFFGQGTRLTVV.

This clone was recorded once. The chain recombines TRBV5-1 with TRBJ1-1, with unresolved D. V lost 6 bases and J lost 2, with 11 bases in between. Germline assignment: CDR1 SGHRS and CDR2 YFSETQ. The CDR3 is 13 residues long. The CDR3 DNA reads as TGCGCCAGCATGGATAAGCAAAACACTGAAGCTTTCTTT. Amino acids: CASMDKQNTEAFF. Together with reference TRBV5-1 and TRBJ1-1, the CDR3 gives the full variable domain: KAGVTQTPRYLIKTRGQQVTLSCSPISGHRSVSWYQQTPGQGLQFLFEYFSETQRNKGNFPGRFSGRQFSNSRSEMNVSTLELGDSALYLCASMDKQNTEAFFGQGTRLTVV.

The chain has TRBV7-6 and TRBJ2-3; D is perhaps TRBD1 or TRBD2 (5 bases each). V was shortened by 5 bases and J by 1 base, with 16 bases between the two germline ends. CDR1 and CDR2 from the germline V gene are SGHVS and FNYEAQ. CDR3 length equals 16 residues. CDR3 sequence: CASSPQVTGRTDTQYF. The CDR3 DNA is TGTGCCAGCAGCCCTCAAGTGACGGGGCGCACAGATACGCAGTATTTT.

CDR3 sequence: CASSVMGLAGDTQYF. CDR3 coding DNA: TGTGCCAGCAGCGTCATGGGACTAGCGGGGGATACGCAGTATTTT. J is TRBJ2-3 and V is TRBV9; TRBD2 aligns across 13 bases. CDR1 is SGDLS and CDR2 is YYNGEE in the germline V gene. Trimming took 2 bases from V and 6 from J; bases not matched to a gene: 3. CDR3 size: 15 residues. The full variable domain, its missing parts supplied by reference TRBV9 and TRBJ2-3, is DSGVTQTPKHLITATGQRVTLRCSPRSGDLSVYWYQQSLDQGLQFLIQYYNGEERAKGNILERFSAQQFPDLHSELNLSSLELGDSALYFCASSVMGLAGDTQYFGPGTRLTVL.

CDR3 loop: CASSKFSYEQYF. CDR3 DNA: TGTGCCAGCAGTAAATTTAGCTACGAGCAGTACTTC. The chain carries TRBV2 and TRBJ2-7; no firm D call. With 5 bases removed from V and 3 bases from J, the gap between germline ends came to 8 bases. Germline-derived CDR1 and CDR2 are SNHLY and FYNNEI. This CDR3 has 12 residues.

This clone came up a few times. The J gene is TRBJ1-5, the V gene TRBV7-8; 7 positions agree with TRBD1. CDR3 size: 15 residues. Germline CDR1 and CDR2: SGHVS and FQNEAQ. Trimming cost V 3 bases and J 6 bases; bases outside gene matches: 8. CDR3 protein: CASSLRQGPSQPQHF. The CDR3 coding sequence is TGTGCCAGCAGCTTGCGACAGGGCCCCAGTCAGCCCCAGCATTTT.

The rearrangement uses TRBV10-1 and TRBJ1-1; no firm D call. This CDR3 region has 13 residues. V lost 0 bases to trimming and J lost 7 bases, with 9 bases between them. CDR1 WNHNN and CDR2 SYGVQD come from the germline V gene (reference sequence). The CDR3 nucleotides read TGCGCCAGCAGTGAGTCTCGGACGGTTGAAGCTTTCTTT. Protein: CASSESRTVEAFF.

The rearrangement uses TRBV27 and TRBJ2-3, with D hard to call. Germline CDR1 is MNHEY and CDR2 is SMNVEV (reference sequence). Between the trimmed V and J ends, which lost 0 bases and 7 bases, there was a span of 14 bases. The CDR3 runs to 15 residues. The DNA for the CDR3 is TGTGCCAGCAGTTTATCGACGGCAGGAACAAATACGCAGTATTTT. It codes for CASSLSTAGTNTQYF.

The chain carries TRBV11-1 and TRBJ2-7; D gene uncertain. The CDR3 runs 13 residues. The V gene lost 2 bases and the J gene lost 2 bases, with 7 bases spanning the gap. CDR1 and CDR2 (germline): SGHAT, FQDESV (reference sequence). DNA of the CDR3: TGTGCCAGCAGCTTAAGAACCACCTACGAGCAGTACTTC. Translation: CASSLRTTYEQYF.

This clone was seen a handful of times. The chain couples TRBV30 to TRBJ2-7, with a tentative D call TRBD2 (6 bases). Germline V lookup: CDR1 GTSNPN, CDR2 SVGIG (reference sequence). V was clipped by 5 bases and J by 4 bases, with 15 bases between them. CDR3 size: 13 residues. The CDR3 sequence is CAWGAGPNYEQYF. CDR3 nucleotide sequence: TGTGCCTGGGGGGCGGGGCCGAATTACGAGCAGTACTTC.

This clone has only one observation. The rearrangement joins TRBV28 to TRBJ1-1; TRBD1 aligns across 8 bases. CDR3 length: 15 residues. The ends lost 6 bases at V and 3 bases at J; junction bases unmatched: 9. The V gene's germline CDR1 is MDHEN and CDR2 SYDVKM. CDR3: CASSWTGFRDTEAFF. Here the CDR3 DNA reads TGTGCCAGCAGCTGGACAGGGTTCAGGGACACTGAAGCTTTCTTT.

The gene calls are TRBV25-1 and TRBJ2-6; 10 bases fit TRBD1. J gave up 6 bases and V 4 bases, and 6 bases lay outside the gene matches. Germline CDR1 and CDR2: MGHDK and SYGVNS. The CDR3 runs to 16 residues. For the CDR3, the DNA is TGTGCCAGCAGTGGGGGACAGGGGATCGAGGCCAACGTCCTGACTTTC. Translated: CASSGGQGIEANVLTF. Looking up the rest from reference TRBV25-1 and TRBJ2-6 gives the full variable domain: EADIYQTPRYLVIGTGKKITLECSQTMGHDKMYWYQQDPGMELHLIHYSYGVNSTEKGDLSSESTVSRIRTEHFPLTLESARPSHTSQYLCASSGGQGIEANVLTFGAGSRLTVL.

This clone was observed once. The rearrangement joins TRBV2 to TRBJ1-2; no definite D call. The CDR3 spans 14 residues. Trimming stripped 10 bases from V and 0 bases from J, with 15 bases between. CDR1 is SNHLY, CDR2 FYNNEI, per germline. Here the CDR3 reads CANRRSVANYGYTF. The CDR3 nucleotides read TGTGCCAATCGGAGGTCGGTGGCTAACTATGGCTACACCTTC.

The V and J genes are TRBV7-9 and TRBJ2-7; 7 bases align to TRBD1. V shed 5 bases, J shed 4 bases, and the junction held 8 bases outside the gene matches. CDR3 size: 14 residues. The germline gives CDR1 SEHNR, CDR2 FQNEAQ (reference sequence). In nucleotides, the CDR3 is TGTGCCAGCAGCCCCCGACAGGGAAATTACGAGCAGTACTTC. It specifies CASSPRQGNYEQYF.